This TCR beta chain emerged from a study of control samples from healthy donors and cancer patients. Germline values: CDR1 MNHEY, CDR2 SMNVEV (reference sequence). This CDR3 has 12 residues. The V end lost 2 bases, the J end lost 9 bases, and 8 bases lay between the germline ends. The data were produced by immunoSEQ multiplex PCR, yet TCRdb's version contains in-frame clones alone and is incomplete. The table records 150,000 or so clones, 80% to 95% of them present only once. The material sequenced was blood. This receptor was obtained from a man between 18 and 29 years old in good health. The chain joins TRBV27 to TRBJ2-1; D gene unclear. The CDR3 loop is CASSLGRSEQFF. CDR3 coding DNA: TGTGCCAGCAGTTTAGGGCGCAGTGAGCAGTTCTTC.